The 9 T cell receptor beta chains in this list originate from one sample, sequenced in a study of T cell repertoires in cytomegalovirus infection. TCRdb reanalysed the reads using MiXCR and keeps one entry per CDR3 protein. The sample shows around 900,000 distinct CDR3 sequences, less than 40% of them seen only once. These TCRs are of unknown antigen specificity. Sequences were derived from cultured CD8+ T cells from PBMCs, sampled from culture after CMV antigen stimulation. The receptor set was obtained from a human donor in good health (CMV status not recorded). Some clones in this sample may be carry-over from other donors' samples.

This clonotype was detected ten times or more. The V call is TRBV6-5, the J call TRBJ1-1, with unresolved D. V shed 0 bases and J shed 0 bases, with 14 bases lying between them. This CDR3 has 17 amino acids. Germline V lookup: CDR1 MNHEY, CDR2 SVGAGI. The CDR3 coding sequence is TGTGCCAGCAGTTACTCGTTTGCTGGGTTCATGAACACTGAAGCTTTCTTT. Translation: CASSYSFAGFMNTEAFF.

The genes are TRBV7-8 and TRBJ1-4; the D is unclear. The CDR3 length is 16 residues. V dropped 2 bases and J dropped 0 bases, with 10 bases sitting between them. Germline V gene sequence: CDR1 SGHVS, CDR2 FQNEAQ. CDR3 protein: CASSLPAVATNEKLFF. In DNA form, the CDR3 reads TGTGCCAGCAGCTTACCCGCAGTTGCAACTAATGAAAAACTGTTTTTT.

This clonotype was found a few times. The V call is TRBV9, the J call TRBJ1-6; 12 positions match TRBD1. The ends lost 5 bases at V and 9 bases at J; junction bases unmatched: 3. The germline CDR1 and CDR2 sequences are SGDLS and YYNGEE. The CDR3 runs to 14 residues. CDR3 sequence reads: CASRGQGARSPLHF. CDR3 DNA: TGTGCCAGCAGGGGACAGGGGGCGCGTTCACCCCTCCACTTT.

This clonotype was recorded a few times. CDR3 DNA: TGTGCCAGCAGCTCAGGACAGCTTGAAAAACTGTTTTTT. Amino acids: CASSSGQLEKLFF. J is TRBJ1-4 and V is TRBV6-1, with D perhaps matching TRBD1 (6 bases). V lost 6 bases, J lost 7 bases, and 12 bases lay in between. The CDR3 is 13 residues long. Germline loops: CDR1 MNHNS, CDR2 SASEGT.

The table lists this clonotype with a few counts. J is TRBJ1-6 and V is TRBV28; perhaps TRBD1 as D (5 bases). The CDR3 has 12 residues. Germline V gives CDR1 MDHEN, CDR2 SYDVKM. V lost 5 bases and J lost 9, with 8 bases in between. CDR3 amino acids: CASSQGRSPLHF. The CDR3 DNA is TGTGCCAGCAGTCAGGGCCGTTCACCCCTCCACTTT.

This clonotype qualifies as medium-sized (0.01 to 0.1%). The chain links TRBV7-6 to TRBJ2-7; possibly TRBD2 for D (5 bases). This CDR3 has 14 amino acids. The V gene's germline CDR1 is SGHVS and CDR2 FNYEAQ. V was trimmed by 5 bases and J by 4 bases, leaving 15 bases between them. The CDR3 nucleotides read TGTGCCAGCAGCCTGAAGGGAGCACCTTACGAGCAGTACGTC. Translated: CASSLKGAPYEQYV.

V is TRBV20-1 and J is TRBJ1-5; the D is unclear. Germline lookup yields CDR1 DFQATT and CDR2 SNEGSKA (reference sequence). The V gene lost 3 bases and the J gene lost 11 bases, with 11 bases spanning the gap. CDR3 length: 11 residues. CDR3 bases: TGCAGTGCTAGGGACGAGAGGACCCAGCATTTT. It encodes CSARDERTQHF.

The V gene is TRBV5-5, the J gene TRBJ2-5; D possibly corresponds to TRBD2 (6 bases). Trimming removed 5 bases from V and 3 bases from J, with 11 bases in between. The CDR3 length is 13 residues. Germline values: CDR1 SGHKS, CDR2 YYEKEE (reference sequence). Here the CDR3 reads CASRGGSKETQYF. CDR3 coding DNA: TGTGCCAGCAGGGGGGGTTCCAAAGAGACCCAGTACTTC.

This clonotype was seen only a few times. The genes are TRBV6-2 or TRBV6-3 and TRBJ2-3; D may be TRBD2 (6 bases). Trimming stripped 3 bases from V and 4 bases from J, with 14 bases between. The CDR3 runs to 15 residues. Germline CDR1 MNHEY, CDR2 SVGEGT. CDR3 bases: TGTGCCAGCAGTTATAGGGATGGCGGGGCAGATACGCAGTATTTT. It encodes CASSYRDGGADTQYF.